This T cell receptor (beta chain) was captured by sequencing in a study of blood T cell repertoires in COVID-19 (dated by TCRdb to 2018 to 2020). General notes on the study: Samples from collaborators originated in the United States, Italy and Spain and spanned both the acute and convalescent phases of COVID-19. The dataset comprised deeply sampled blood TCRbeta repertoires from subjects exposed to, actively infected with, or recovered from COVID-19. HLA class I and class II types, where available, came from metadata supplied by the sample provider rather than from assay-based typing. The samples were drawn from the first 160 participants of the ongoing ImmuneRACE study and from more than 1,000 subjects provided by 6 global collaborators. The repertoires were made available in a free public database intended to serve as a resource for research on the immune response to SARS-CoV-2. The material from the prospective study consisted of cDNA or gDNA derived from T cells, B-cell-depleted T cells, or PBMCs. The sample metadata nearly always contained a de-identified subject ID, COVID-19 status, age in years and sex. The study at large found these results: How much clinical and demographic metadata was included differed by source and by participant, and the metadata was provided uncurated.

TCRbeta CDR3 regions were amplified from genomic DNA using the immunoSEQ Assay, a bias-controlled multiplex PCR. Processing in the source paper ran as follows. The number of nucleated cells in each sample was estimated by amplification of reference gene primers within the assay. Sequence reads were collapsed and filtered to measure the absolute abundance of every unique TCRbeta CDR3 rearrangement. For each sample, productive Simpson clonality was calculated by taking the square root of Simpson's diversity index across productive rearrangements. This is the immuneACCESS table as TCRdb keeps it, with only in-frame sequences that have V and J called. A part of the clones is gone; compared with another copy, unresolved V genes explain less than half, and the rest is unexplained. V and J calls and clone size follow that table, whereas D and trimming were derived from the DNA. In this sample the table shows 120,000 to 150,000 clones, more than 75% of which occur a single time. The ten largest account for roughly 8% of the sample.

Collaborating institutions collected whole blood in K2EDTA tubes following their own protocols. For TCRbeta analysis, collaborators shipped samples as frozen whole blood, isolated PBMCs, or DNA extracted from either of those sample types. Regarding this clone: Its specific antigen is unknown. Per-base quality was not reported, and no clone a single base away is much larger than it.

The cysteine opens and the phenylalanine closes a CDR3 of 14 amino acids. Kept here is only the CDR3 DNA, which spans 42 bases and is read in frame from base 1. V and J are truncated by 4 bases and 7 bases respectively, leaving an intervening sequence of 19 bases. CDR1 and CDR2 were assigned from the germline V gene (reference sequence) as GTSNPN and SVGIG. Sequencing was done on a sample of peripheral blood. Rearrangement joined TRBV30 to TRBJ1-1, with TRBD1 tentatively as D gene (6 bases match). This sequence originates from a woman aged 50 to 60 with active or convalescent COVID-19. CDR3 protein: CAWTPVGGRGEAFF. The nucleotides read TGTGCCTGGACCCCCGTCGGGGGGCGAGGTGAAGCTTTCTTT. This CDR3, with the reference TRBV30 and TRBJ1-1 proteins standing in past its ends, gives the full variable domain SQTIHQWPATLVQPVGSPLSLECTVEGTSNPNLYWYRQAAGRGLQLLFYSVGIGQISSEVPQNLSASRPQDRQFILSSKKLLLSDSGFYLCAWTPVGGRGEAFFGQGTRLTVV.